This T cell receptor beta chain was identified in a study of a mutant IDH1 vaccine in newly diagnosed glioma. Study-wide context: An approximately 62% male, around 38% female split and a mean age of approximately 40 years characterized treated patients. Prior therapy was radiotherapy, temozolomide, or both; most received both. Study-level points and caveats: Across multiple MHC alleles, 93.3% of patients had vaccine-induced responses.

About this clone: The target antigen is unknown.

The data were produced by immunoSEQ multiplex PCR, yet TCRdb's version contains in-frame clones alone and is incomplete. The sample contains around 28,000 clones, roughly 80% of which appear only once. Time point here: week 23, last vaccination. Vaccination used 300 ug of mutant IDH1 20-mer peptide per dose, with topical imiquimod. V was pared by 3 bases and J by 5 bases, with 8 bases between. CDR1 and CDR2 (germline): KGHSH, LQKENI. CDR3 size: 14 residues. The V gene is TRBV18, the J gene TRBJ1-6; D possibly corresponds to TRBD1 (6 bases). Sequencing was performed on PBMCs, taken from a glioma patient whose treatment included an IDH1 peptide vaccine. The receptor was isolated from a woman aged 25-40 years with glioma. This chain's CDR3 is CASSPGQNNSPLHF. CDR3 in DNA: TGTGCCAGCTCACCGGGACAAAATAATTCACCCCTCCACTTT.